The source of this TCR beta chain is a study of T-cell reconstitution after alpha-beta-depleted transplantation in children. General observations from the study: At around two months after transplant, the alpha-beta T cells were reportedly derived from several hundred expanded clones that came from non-depleted graft cells. The study traced high day-60 TCRbeta diversity in some patients to surviving recipient T cells and thymic progenitors. A year had passed since transplant, and T-cell counts and diversity by then came mostly from newly produced T cells.

Unique molecular identifiers were used to barcode this TCRbeta library. Using its own MiXCR run on the PCR reads, TCRdb lists one record per CDR3 protein. This table holds approximately 300,000 distinct CDR3 sequences, roughly 8.2% found once. In regard to this clonotype: Its antigen remains unidentified.

The sequencing here drew on peripheral blood, taken 360 days after TCRalphabeta/CD19-depleted stem cell transplant. This TCR derives from a female patient aged 2-9 years who had a stem cell transplant for Fanconi anemia, so the T cells may come from the graft donor.

The CDR3 spells CASSSLGERGDQETQYF. The CDR3 DNA reads TGTGCCAGCAGCTCGCTGGGTGAGAGGGGGGACCAAGAGACCCAGTACTTC. The chain employs TRBV5-6 and TRBJ2-5, with D perhaps TRBD1 or TRBD2 (6 bases each). This CDR3 is built from 17 residues. V dropped 3 bases and J dropped 0 bases, with 18 bases sitting between them. Germline V gene lookup returns CDR1 SGHDT and CDR2 YYEEEE. Supplemented by reference TRBV5-6 and TRBJ2-5, the full variable domain reads DAGVTQSPTHLIKTRGQQVTLRCSPKSGHDTVSWYQQALGQGPQFIFQYYEEEERQRGNFPDRFSGHQFPNYSSELNVNALLLGDSALYLCASSSLGERGDQETQYFGPGTRLLVL.